One TCR beta chain is described in this entry. This specimen comes from a study of blood T cell repertoires in COVID-19. Study summary: The United States, Italy and Spain provided the acute and convalescent COVID-19 samples. PBMCs, B-cell-depleted T cells, or T cells provided the cDNA or gDNA that made up the material.

In the original processing: Amplification from reference gene primers served as the basis for estimated nucleated cell counts. Produced via immunoSEQ multiplex PCR; TCRdb's table is partial and in-frame only. V and J calls and clone size are copied from that table; D and trimming were computed from the DNA. The profile shows 200,000 or so clones, roughly nine tenths of them singletons. Seattle patients were enrolled during active infection and followed longitudinally. Trimming pared 0 bases from V and 11 bases from J, leaving 10 bases between. Germline V gene data show CDR1 as LGHDT and CDR2 as YNNKEL (reference sequence). This CDR3 has 12 residues.

The sequenced sample was peripheral blood. The chain employs TRBV3-1 (or the pseudogene TRBV3-2) and TRBJ1-2; D gene ambiguous. The TCR originated in a man aged 55 to 70 with COVID-19, enrolled during active disease. The CDR3 spells CASSQDPSGYTF. CDR3 bases: TGTGCCAGCAGCCAAGATCCGTCGGGATACACCTTC.